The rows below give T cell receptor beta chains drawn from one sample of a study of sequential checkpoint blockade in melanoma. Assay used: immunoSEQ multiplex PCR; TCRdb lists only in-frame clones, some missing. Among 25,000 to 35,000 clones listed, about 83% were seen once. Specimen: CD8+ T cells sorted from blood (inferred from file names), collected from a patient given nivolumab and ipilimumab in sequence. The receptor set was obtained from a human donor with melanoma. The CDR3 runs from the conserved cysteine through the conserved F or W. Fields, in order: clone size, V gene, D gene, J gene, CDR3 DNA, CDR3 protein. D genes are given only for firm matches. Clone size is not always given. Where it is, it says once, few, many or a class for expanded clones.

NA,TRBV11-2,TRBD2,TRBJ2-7,TGTGCCAGCAGCCCCGAAGGCGGGGGGGTGTACGAGCAGTACTTC,CASSPEGGGVYEQYF
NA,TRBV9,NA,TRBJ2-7,TGTGCCAGCAGCGAGGACAGCTCCTACGAGCAGTACTTC,CASSEDSSYEQYF
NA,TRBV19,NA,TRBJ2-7,TGTGCCAGTAGTGAAGGGGACGAGCAGTACTTC,CASSEGDEQYF
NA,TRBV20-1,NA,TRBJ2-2,TGCAGTGCGAGGTACACCGGGGAGCTGTTTTTT,CSARYTGELFF
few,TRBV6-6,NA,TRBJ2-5,TGTGCCAGCAGCCAAGAGTACCAAGAGACCCAGTACTTC,CASSQEYQETQYF
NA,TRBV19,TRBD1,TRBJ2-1,TGTGCCAGTAGTATATCAGGGGGTCCCTACAATGAGCAGTTCTTC,CASSISGGPYNEQFF
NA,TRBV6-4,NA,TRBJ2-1,TGTGCCAGCAGTGACTCGGCGGGGAGCGGCAATGAGCAGTTCTTC,CASSDSAGSGNEQFF
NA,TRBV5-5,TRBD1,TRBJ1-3,TGTGCCAGCAGCCCTAAGGACAGGGGAAACACCATATATTTT,CASSPKDRGNTIYF
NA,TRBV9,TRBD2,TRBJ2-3,TGTGCCAGCAGCGGGGTTCTAGCGGAAACAGATACGCAGTATTTT,CASSGVLAETDTQYF
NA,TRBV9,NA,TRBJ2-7,TGTGCCAGCAGCGTACAGGGGGGCTTGAACGAGCAGTACTTC,CASSVQGGLNEQYF